This TCR beta chain originates from a study of T cells in lung cancer brain metastases. Sequenced by immunoSEQ multiplex PCR; TCRdb stores in-frame clones only, minus some. The top ten clones hold over 3% of a sample with almost 2,500 clones, just over 90% of them seen once. This CDR3 has 15 amino acids. V gave up 5 bases and J gave up 0 bases, with 13 bases separating them. Germline assignment: CDR1 KGHSH and CDR2 LQKENI. Either synchronous oligometastatic disease or delayed solitary brain metastasis recurrence led to resection. Sequenced material: tumor tissue from a brain metastasis. The TCR comes from a man between 70 and 80 years old with non-small cell lung cancer that had spread to the brain. The rearrangement uses TRBV18 and TRBJ2-5, with D hard to call. The CDR3 is CASSSNNGYQETQYF. The CDR3 nucleotides are TGTGCCAGCTCATCAAATAACGGATACCAAGAGACCCAGTACTTC.